This T cell receptor (beta chain) emerged from a study of technical replicates of blood from a handful of donors. Profiling relied on immunoSEQ multiplex PCR, and the TCRdb table lists in-frame clones only, not all of them. The data show tens of thousands of clones, about 91% seen once. Germline values: CDR1 SGHVS, CDR2 FNYEAQ. The CDR3 spans 14 residues. Trimming took 5 bases from V and 5 from J, leaving 13 bases between them. This TCR was recovered from a human donor in good health. The chain links TRBV7-6 to TRBJ1-5, with D unresolved. The sequencing input was T cells isolated from PBMCs. The CDR3, as DNA: TGTGCCAGCAGCCGGACCTCGGGGTATCAGCCCCAGCATTTT. Translated: CASSRTSGYQPQHF.